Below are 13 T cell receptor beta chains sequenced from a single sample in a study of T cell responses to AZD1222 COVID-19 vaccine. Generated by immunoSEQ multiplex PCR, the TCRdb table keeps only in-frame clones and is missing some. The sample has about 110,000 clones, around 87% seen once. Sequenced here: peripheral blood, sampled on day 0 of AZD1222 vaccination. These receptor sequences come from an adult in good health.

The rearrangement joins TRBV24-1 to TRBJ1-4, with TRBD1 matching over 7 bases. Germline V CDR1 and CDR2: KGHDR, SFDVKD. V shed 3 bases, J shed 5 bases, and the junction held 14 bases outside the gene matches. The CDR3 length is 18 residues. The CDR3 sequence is CATSDPKSTGTENEKLFF. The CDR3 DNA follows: TGTGCCACCAGTGATCCTAAATCAACCGGGACAGAGAATGAAAAACTGTTTTTT.

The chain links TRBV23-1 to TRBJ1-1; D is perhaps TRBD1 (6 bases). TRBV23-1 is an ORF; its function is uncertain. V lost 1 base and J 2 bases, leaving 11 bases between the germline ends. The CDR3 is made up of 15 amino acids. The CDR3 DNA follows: TGCGCCAGCAGTCAATTACAGGGTTCCAACACTGAAGCTTTCTTT. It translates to CASSQLQGSNTEAFF.

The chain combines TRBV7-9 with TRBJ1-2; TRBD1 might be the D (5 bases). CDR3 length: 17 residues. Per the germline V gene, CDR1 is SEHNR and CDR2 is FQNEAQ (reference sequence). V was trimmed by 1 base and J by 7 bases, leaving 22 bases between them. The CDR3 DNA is TGTGCCAGCAGCTTAGGATCTTGGGGCCAAGGGTATGGTGGCTACACCTTC. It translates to CASSLGSWGQGYGGYTF.

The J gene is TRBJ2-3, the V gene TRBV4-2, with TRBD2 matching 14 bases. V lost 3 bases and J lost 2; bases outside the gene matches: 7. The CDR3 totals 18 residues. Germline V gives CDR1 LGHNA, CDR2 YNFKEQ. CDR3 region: CASSQTSGGAVITDTQYF. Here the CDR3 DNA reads TGTGCCAGCAGCCAGACTAGCGGGGGGGCCGTAATCACAGATACGCAGTATTTT.

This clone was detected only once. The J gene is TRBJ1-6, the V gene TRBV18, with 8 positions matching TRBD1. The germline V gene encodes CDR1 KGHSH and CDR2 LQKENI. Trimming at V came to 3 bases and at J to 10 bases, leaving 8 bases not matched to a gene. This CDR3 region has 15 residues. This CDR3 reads CASSPNRGSESPLHF. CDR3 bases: TGTGCCAGCTCACCCAACAGGGGGTCGGAATCACCCCTCCACTTT.

CDR3 DNA sequence: TGTGCCAGTAGTATAAAGGGCGGGGGGGCAGAGACCCAGTACTTC. It encodes CASSIKGGGAETQYF. The rearrangement uses TRBV19 and TRBJ2-5; TRBD2 aligns across 9 bases. The trim removed 2 bases at V and 4 bases at J, leaving 5 bases unmatched. The CDR3 consists of 15 residues. From germline, CDR1 is LNHDA and CDR2 SQIVND (reference sequence).

CDR3 coding DNA: TGTGCCAGCAGCTTGGAAGCGGGAGGGGATACGCAGTATTTT. It translates to CASSLEAGGDTQYF. The V and J genes are TRBV5-5 and TRBJ2-3; 10 bases align to TRBD2. CDR1 and CDR2 (germline): SGHKS, YYEKEE (reference sequence). The CDR3 is made up of 14 amino acids. Trimming at V came to 0 bases and at J to 6 bases, leaving 1 base not matched to a gene.

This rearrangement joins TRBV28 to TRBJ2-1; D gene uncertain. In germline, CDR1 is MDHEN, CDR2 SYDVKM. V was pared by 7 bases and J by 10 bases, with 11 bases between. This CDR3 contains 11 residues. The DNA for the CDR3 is TGTGCCAGCAAAGCTAGACGAGAGCAGTTCTTC. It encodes CASKARREQFF.

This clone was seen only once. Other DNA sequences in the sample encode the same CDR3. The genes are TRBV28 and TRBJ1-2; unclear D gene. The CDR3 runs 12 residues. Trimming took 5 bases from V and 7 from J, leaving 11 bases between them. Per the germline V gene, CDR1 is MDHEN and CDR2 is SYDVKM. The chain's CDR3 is CASSVPPGGYTF. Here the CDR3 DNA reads TGTGCCAGCAGTGTACCTCCGGGTGGCTACACCTTC.

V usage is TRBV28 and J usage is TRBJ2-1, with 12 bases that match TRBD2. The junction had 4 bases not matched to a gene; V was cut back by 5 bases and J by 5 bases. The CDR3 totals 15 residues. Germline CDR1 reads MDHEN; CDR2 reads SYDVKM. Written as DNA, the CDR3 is TGTGCCAGCAGTCAGCTAGCGGGAGGGAACAATGAGCAGTTCTTC. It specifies CASSQLAGGNNEQFF.

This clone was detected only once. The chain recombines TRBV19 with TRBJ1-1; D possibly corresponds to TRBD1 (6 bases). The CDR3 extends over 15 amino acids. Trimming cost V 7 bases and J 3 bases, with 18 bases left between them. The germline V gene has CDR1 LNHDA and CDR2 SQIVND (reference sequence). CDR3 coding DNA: TGTGCCAGTAAGCGGGGGGCAGTCTTGGACACTGAAGCTTTCTTT. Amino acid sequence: CASKRGAVLDTEAFF. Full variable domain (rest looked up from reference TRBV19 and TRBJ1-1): DGGITQSPKYLFRKEGQNVTLSCEQNLNHDAMYWYRQDPGQGLRLIYYSQIVNDFQKGDIAEGYSVSREKKESFPLTVTSAQKNPTAFYLCASKRGAVLDTEAFFGQGTRLTVV.

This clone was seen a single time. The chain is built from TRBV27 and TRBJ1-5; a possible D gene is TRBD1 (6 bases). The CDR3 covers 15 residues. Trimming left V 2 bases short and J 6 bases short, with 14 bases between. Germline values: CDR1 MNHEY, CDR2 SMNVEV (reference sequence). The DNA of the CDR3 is TGTGCCAGCAGTTTACGGGCAGGGGTTAGTCAGCCCCAGCATTTT. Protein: CASSLRAGVSQPQHF.

The CDR3 nucleotides read TGTGCCAGCAGCCCCGGGGAGGGGGGGCCTAGCAATGAGCAGTTCTTC. This encodes CASSPGEGGPSNEQFF. The rearrangement joins TRBV4-2 to TRBJ2-1; a possible D gene is TRBD2 (7 bases). CDR3 size: 16 residues. V lost 4 bases and J 6 bases, leaving 19 bases between the germline ends. Germline V lookup: CDR1 LGHNA, CDR2 YNFKEQ.